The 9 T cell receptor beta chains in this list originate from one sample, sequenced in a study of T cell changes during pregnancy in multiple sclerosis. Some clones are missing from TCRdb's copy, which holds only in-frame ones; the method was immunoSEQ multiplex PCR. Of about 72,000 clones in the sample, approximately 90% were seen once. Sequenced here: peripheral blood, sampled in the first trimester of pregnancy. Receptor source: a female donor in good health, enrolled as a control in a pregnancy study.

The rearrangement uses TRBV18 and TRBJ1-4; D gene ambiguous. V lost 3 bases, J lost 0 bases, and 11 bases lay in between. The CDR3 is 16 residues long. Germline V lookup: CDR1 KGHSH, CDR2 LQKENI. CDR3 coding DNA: TGTGCCAGCTCACCCCGCCTCAGAACAACTAATGAAAAACTGTTTTTT. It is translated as CASSPRLRTTNEKLFF.

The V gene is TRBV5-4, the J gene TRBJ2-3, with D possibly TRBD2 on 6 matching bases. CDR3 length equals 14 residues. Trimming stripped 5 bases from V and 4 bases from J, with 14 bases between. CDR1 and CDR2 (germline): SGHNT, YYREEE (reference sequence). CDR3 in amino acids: CASREGFGPDTQYF. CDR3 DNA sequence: TGTGCCAGCAGGGAGGGGTTTGGACCAGATACGCAGTATTTT.

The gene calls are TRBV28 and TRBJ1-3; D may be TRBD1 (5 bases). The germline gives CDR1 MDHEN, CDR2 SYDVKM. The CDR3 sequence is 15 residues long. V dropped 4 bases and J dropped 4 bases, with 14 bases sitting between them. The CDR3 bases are TGTGCCAGCAGTTACAGGCGTTCCTTGGGAAACACCATATATTTT. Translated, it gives CASSYRRSLGNTIYF.

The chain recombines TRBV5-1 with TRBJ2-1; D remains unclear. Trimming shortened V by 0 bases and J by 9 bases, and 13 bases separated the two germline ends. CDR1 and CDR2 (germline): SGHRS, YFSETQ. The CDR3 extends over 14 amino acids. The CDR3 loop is CASSLEQPASEQFF. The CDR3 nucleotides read TGCGCCAGCAGCTTGGAACAGCCAGCCAGTGAGCAGTTCTTC.

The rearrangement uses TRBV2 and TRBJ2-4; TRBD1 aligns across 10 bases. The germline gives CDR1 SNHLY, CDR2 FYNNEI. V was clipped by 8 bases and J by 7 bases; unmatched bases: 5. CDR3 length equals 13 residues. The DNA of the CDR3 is TGTGCCAGCCGACAGGGGGCAGTTAACATTCAGTACTTC. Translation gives CASRQGAVNIQYF.

In DNA form, the CDR3 reads TGTGCCAGCAGCAAAGCCGCAGGGGGTATCGGCGAGCAGTACTTC. As protein: CASSKAAGGIGEQYF. The rearrangement joins TRBV21-1 to TRBJ2-7; the table's D call of TRBD1 was not tested on the DNA. TRBV21-1 counts as a pseudogene. CDR3 size: 15 residues.

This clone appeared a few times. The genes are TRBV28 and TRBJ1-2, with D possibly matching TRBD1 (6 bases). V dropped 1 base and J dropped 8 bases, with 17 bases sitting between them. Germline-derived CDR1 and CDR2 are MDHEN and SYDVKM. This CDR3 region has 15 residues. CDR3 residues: CASSLSSTGSEGYTF. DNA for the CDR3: TGTGCCAGCAGTTTATCGTCCACAGGGTCGGAAGGCTACACCTTC.

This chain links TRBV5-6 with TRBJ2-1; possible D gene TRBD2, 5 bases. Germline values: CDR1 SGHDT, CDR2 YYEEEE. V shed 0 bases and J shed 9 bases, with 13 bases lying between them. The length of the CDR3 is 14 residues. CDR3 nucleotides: TGTGCCAGCAGCTTGGATCCAGTCCGGGGTGAGCAGTTCTTC. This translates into CASSLDPVRGEQFF. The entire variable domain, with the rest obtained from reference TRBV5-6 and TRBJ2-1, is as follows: DAGVTQSPTHLIKTRGQQVTLRCSPKSGHDTVSWYQQALGQGPQFIFQYYEEEERQRGNFPDRFSGHQFPNYSSELNVNALLLGDSALYLCASSLDPVRGEQFFGPGTRLTVL.

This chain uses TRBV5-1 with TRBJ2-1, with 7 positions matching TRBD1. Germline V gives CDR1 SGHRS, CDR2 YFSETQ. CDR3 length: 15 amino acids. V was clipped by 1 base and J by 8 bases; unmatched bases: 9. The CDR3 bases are TGCGCCAGCAGCTTGATAGGGGGCAGAAGCGATGAGCAGTTCTTC. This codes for CASSLIGGRSDEQFF.